Below, 8 T cell receptor beta chains from the same sample are listed, as sequenced in a study of cytomegalovirus exposure and HLA in healthy donors. TCRdb's copy holds only in-frame clones and misses some; the assay was immunoSEQ multiplex PCR. The top ten clones hold about 4% of a sample with about 98,000 clones, around 90% of them seen once. The sample was PBMCs. The receptor set was obtained from a woman younger than 45 in good health and CMV-seronegative.

The genes are TRBV5-1 and TRBJ2-7; possible D gene TRBD1, 6 bases. The CDR3 has 13 residues. The germline CDR1 and CDR2 sequences are SGHRS and YFSETQ. Trimming removed 4 bases at V and 2 bases at J, with 10 bases between. CDR3 region: CASSHDRTYEQYF. The CDR3 nucleotides are TGCGCCAGCAGCCATGACAGGACCTACGAGCAGTACTTC.

V gene TRBV2 combines with J gene TRBJ2-6; D perhaps matches TRBD1 (6 bases). The V and J ends lost 5 bases and 4 bases respectively, with 15 bases between them. Germline V gives CDR1 SNHLY, CDR2 FYNNEI. CDR3 length equals 16 residues. CDR3 nucleotides: TGTGCCAGCAGTCGAGAACAGGGAACCGGGGCCAACGTCCTGACTTTC. Translation: CASSREQGTGANVLTF.

The V call is TRBV27, the J call TRBJ1-3, with 8 positions matching TRBD1. The CDR3 runs 16 residues. V shed 5 bases, J shed 5 bases, and the junction held 11 bases outside the gene matches. In germline, CDR1 is MNHEY, CDR2 SMNVEV (reference sequence). The CDR3 protein is CASSLTGASLRNTIYF. The CDR3 DNA follows: TGTGCCAGCAGTCTGACAGGGGCTTCACTAAGAAACACCATATATTTT.

CDR3 loop: CASGLVVARPSTDTQYF. DNA for the CDR3: TGTGCTAGTGGTTTGGTCGTAGCGCGCCCTAGCACAGATACGCAGTATTTT. The gene calls are TRBV12-5 and TRBJ2-3; TRBD2 is a possible D gene (5 bases). Trimming took off 0 bases at V and 0 bases at J, with 13 bases between the two ends. Germline V gives CDR1 LGHNT, CDR2 FRNRAP. This CDR3 is built from 17 residues.

The V and J genes are TRBV7-2 and TRBJ2-5; 8 bases agree with TRBD2. The length of the CDR3 is 13 residues. Trimming cost V 5 bases and J 2 bases; bases outside gene matches: 1. From germline, CDR1 is SGHTA and CDR2 FQGNSA. This CDR3 reads CASSRGGQETQYF. The CDR3 nucleotides are TGTGCCAGCAGCCGGGGGGGGCAAGAGACCCAGTACTTC.

The chain links TRBV10-1 to TRBJ1-2, with 10 nucleotides matching TRBD1. Per germline, CDR1 WNHNN and CDR2 SYGVQD (reference sequence). J gave up 5 bases and V 4 bases, and 1 base lay outside the gene matches. The CDR3 covers 13 residues. CDR3 residues: CASSAGQGYGYTF. The CDR3 region has the DNA TGCGCCAGCAGTGCGGGACAGGGGTATGGCTACACCTTC.

This clone was seen a single time. The chain carries TRBV28 and TRBJ2-5; 7 nucleotides align to TRBD2. This CDR3 is built from 14 residues. Germline trimming cut 4 bases from V and 5 bases from J; bases unmatched to any gene: 7. Germline V lookup: CDR1 MDHEN, CDR2 SYDVKM. CDR3 loop: CASSSGGDGETQYF. The CDR3 DNA sequence: TGTGCCAGCAGTTCTGGGGGGGACGGGGAGACCCAGTACTTC.

The chain combines TRBV27 with TRBJ1-5, with a tentative D call TRBD1 (6 bases). Germline assignment: CDR1 MNHEY and CDR2 SMNVEV (reference sequence). Trimming shortened V by 3 bases and J by 3 bases, and 9 bases separated the two germline ends. This CDR3 contains 14 residues. The CDR3 here is CASSFGQFNQPQHF. DNA of the CDR3: TGTGCCAGCAGTTTCGGACAGTTCAATCAGCCCCAGCATTTT.